Listed below are T cell receptor beta chains from one sample, sequenced in a study of T cell changes during pregnancy in multiple sclerosis. Repertoires were generated with immunoSEQ multiplex PCR, while TCRdb's copy carries only in-frame clones and drops some. Here the sample spans about 87,000 clones, approximately 92% being singletons. This sample comprised peripheral blood, obtained in the third trimester of pregnancy. The receptors here all came from a female donor in good health, enrolled as a control in a pregnancy study. Each CDR3 is given with its conserved first and last residue. A D gene is named only where the DNA matches it firmly. Where a row states a size, it is once, few, many or the class of an expanded clone; other rows omit it.

DNA: TGTGCCAGCAGCCTAATTGGCCTAGCGGCGGTAAATGAGCAGTTCTTC
CDR3: CASSLIGLAAVNEQFF
size: once
V: TRBV7-2
D: TRBD2
J: TRBJ2-1

DNA: TGTGCCAGCAGTGAACTAGCGGGAGGCCAAGAGACCCAGTACTTC
CDR3: CASSELAGGQETQYF
size: -
V: TRBV6-1
D: TRBD2
J: TRBJ2-5

DNA: TGTGCCAGCAGTGCTAAAAAGCGGGACCGGGACGAGCAGTACTTC
CDR3: CASSAKKRDRDEQYF
size: few
V: TRBV6-1
D: TRBD2
J: TRBJ2-7

DNA: TGTGCCAGCAGCAGATTCACAGGGGGCAGGCCTGAAGCTTTCTTT
CDR3: CASSRFTGGRPEAFF
size: -
V: TRBV7-9
D: TRBD1
J: TRBJ1-1

DNA: TGCAGCGTCCCCCTTAGCGGGAGCACAGATACGCAGTATTTT
CDR3: CSVPLSGSTDTQYF
size: -
V: TRBV29-1
D: TRBD2
J: TRBJ2-3

DNA: TGTGCCAGCAGTTTATACCCTATAGGACAGAAATCACAAGCTTTCTTT
CDR3: CASSLYPIGQKSQAFF
size: -
V: TRBV28
D: -
J: TRBJ1-1

DNA: TGTGCCAGCAGTGAGGAGGGGAGCACAGATACGCAGTATTTT
CDR3: CASSEEGSTDTQYF
size: -
V: TRBV2
D: -
J: TRBJ2-3

DNA: TGTGCCAGCAGTTTGGGACAGGGGGCTGCTTTCTTT
CDR3: CASSLGQGAAFF
size: -
V: TRBV28
D: TRBD1
J: TRBJ1-1

DNA: TGTGCCAGCAGTTCCGGGACTAGCGGGAGAGAGACCCAGTACTTC
CDR3: CASSSGTSGRETQYF
size: -
V: TRBV27
D: TRBD2
J: TRBJ2-5

DNA: TGTGCCATCAGTGAGTCACGTACAGAGAACACCGGGGAGCTGTTTTTT
CDR3: CAISESRTENTGELFF
size: -
V: TRBV10-3
D: -
J: TRBJ2-2

DNA: TGTGCCAGCAGGACCGGGACAAATTCCTACGAGCAGTACTTC
CDR3: CASRTGTNSYEQYF
size: -
V: TRBV6-5
D: -
J: TRBJ2-7

DNA: TGTGCCAGCAGTGAATATCCCAGCTACGAGCAGTACTTC
CDR3: CASSEYPSYEQYF
size: -
V: TRBV6-1
D: -
J: TRBJ2-7

DNA: TGTGCCAGCAGGACGGGGACAGGACCCTCCTACGAGCAGTACTTC
CDR3: CASRTGTGPSYEQYF
size: -
V: TRBV2
D: TRBD1
J: TRBJ2-7

DNA: TGCGCCAGCAGCCCCGGGTGGGGGCAAGGCAATCAGCCCCAGCATTTT
CDR3: CASSPGWGQGNQPQHF
size: -
V: TRBV5-1
D: -
J: TRBJ1-5

DNA: TGCAGTGCGAGCTTCTATGGCTACACCTTC
CDR3: CSASFYGYTF
size: -
V: TRBV20-1
D: -
J: TRBJ1-2

DNA: TGTGCCAGCACTAACTTGGAAACTGAAGCTTTCTTT
CDR3: CASTNLETEAFF
size: -
V: TRBV18
D: -
J: TRBJ1-1

DNA: TGTGCCAGCAGCCAAACCGGGACTAGCGGGAGAAGCACAGATACGCAGTATTTT
CDR3: CASSQTGTSGRSTDTQYF
size: -
V: TRBV4-2
D: TRBD2
J: TRBJ2-3

DNA: TGTGCCAGCAGTTTCCGTAACACCGGGGAGCTGTTTTTT
CDR3: CASSFRNTGELFF
size: few
V: TRBV28
D: -
J: TRBJ2-2

DNA: TGTGCCAGCACTCCTCTAGCGGGTTCTGGGGAGCAGTACTTC
CDR3: CASTPLAGSGEQYF
size: -
V: TRBV27
D: TRBD2
J: TRBJ2-7

DNA: TGCAGCGTTGAAGGGGGACAGGACACCAACTCTGGAAACACCATATATTTT
CDR3: CSVEGGQDTNSGNTIYF
size: -
V: TRBV29-1
D: TRBD1
J: TRBJ1-3

DNA: TGTGCCAGCAGCTTAGTCCCCTCTAGCGGGAGGGCTTTCTCCTACAATGAGCAGTTCTTC
CDR3: CASSLVPSSGRAFSYNEQFF
size: -
V: TRBV13
D: TRBD2
J: TRBJ2-1

DNA: TGTGCCAGCAGCCCGGGACAGGCTACTGAAGCTTTCTTT
CDR3: CASSPGQATEAFF
size: few
V: TRBV5-6
D: TRBD1
J: TRBJ1-1

DNA: TGTGCCAGCACCACCGGACAGGGGAGCAATCAGCCCCAGCATTTT
CDR3: CASTTGQGSNQPQHF
size: -
V: TRBV6-1
D: TRBD1
J: TRBJ1-5

DNA: TGTGCCAGCTCACCAAACCGGTCCTACAATGAGCAGTTCTTC
CDR3: CASSPNRSYNEQFF
size: -
V: TRBV18
D: -
J: TRBJ2-1

DNA: TGTGCCAGTAGTAAAACCGGGAGTGATATCTACGAGCAGTACTTC
CDR3: CASSKTGSDIYEQYF
size: -
V: TRBV19
D: -
J: TRBJ2-7

DNA: TGTGCCAGCAGTGTGGGGGCCGGTGGCTACACCTTC
CDR3: CASSVGAGGYTF
size: -
V: TRBV2
D: -
J: TRBJ1-2